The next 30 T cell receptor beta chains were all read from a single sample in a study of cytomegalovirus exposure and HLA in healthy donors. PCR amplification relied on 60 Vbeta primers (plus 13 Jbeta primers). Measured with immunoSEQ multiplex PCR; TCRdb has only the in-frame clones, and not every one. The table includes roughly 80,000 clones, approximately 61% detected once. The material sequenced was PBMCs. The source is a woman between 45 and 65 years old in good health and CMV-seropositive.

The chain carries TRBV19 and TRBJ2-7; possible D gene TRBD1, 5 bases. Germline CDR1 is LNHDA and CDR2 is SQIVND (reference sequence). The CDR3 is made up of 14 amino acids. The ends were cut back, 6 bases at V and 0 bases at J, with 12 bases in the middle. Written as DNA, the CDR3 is TGTGCCAGTAGGCCGAACAGGTACTCCTACGAGCAGTACTTC. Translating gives CASRPNRYSYEQYF.

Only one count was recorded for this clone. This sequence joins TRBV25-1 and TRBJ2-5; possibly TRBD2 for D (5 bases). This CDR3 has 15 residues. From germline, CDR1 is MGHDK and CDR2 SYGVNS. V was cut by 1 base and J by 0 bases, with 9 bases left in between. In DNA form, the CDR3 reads TGTGCCAGCAGTGAATTTGAGGGCAACCAAGAGACCCAGTACTTC. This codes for CASSEFEGNQETQYF.

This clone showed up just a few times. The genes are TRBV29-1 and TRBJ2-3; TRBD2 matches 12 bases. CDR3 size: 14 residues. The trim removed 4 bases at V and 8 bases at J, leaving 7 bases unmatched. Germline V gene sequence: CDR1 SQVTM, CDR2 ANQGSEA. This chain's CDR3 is CSVVASGGAGTQYF. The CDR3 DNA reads TGCAGCGTTGTCGCTAGCGGGGGGGCCGGTACGCAGTATTTT.

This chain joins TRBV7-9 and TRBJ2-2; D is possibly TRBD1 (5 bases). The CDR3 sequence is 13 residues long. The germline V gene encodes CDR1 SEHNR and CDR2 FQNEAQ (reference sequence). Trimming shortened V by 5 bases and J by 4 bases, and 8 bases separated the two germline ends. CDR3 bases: TGTGCCAGCAGCGGGGCCGGCACCGGGGAGCTGTTTTTT. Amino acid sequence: CASSGAGTGELFF.

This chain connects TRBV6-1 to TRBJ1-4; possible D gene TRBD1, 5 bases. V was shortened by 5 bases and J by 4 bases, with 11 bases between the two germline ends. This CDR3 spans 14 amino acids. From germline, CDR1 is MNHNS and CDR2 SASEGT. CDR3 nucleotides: TGTGCCAGCAGTTTCGCGGGGGATAATGAAAAACTGTTTTTT. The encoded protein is CASSFAGDNEKLFF.

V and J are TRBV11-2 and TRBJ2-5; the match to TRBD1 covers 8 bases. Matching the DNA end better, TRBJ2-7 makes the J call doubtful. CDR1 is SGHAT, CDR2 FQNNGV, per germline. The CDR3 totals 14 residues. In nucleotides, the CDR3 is TGTGCCAGCAGCTCGGCAGGGGGCCGATACGAGCAGTACTTC. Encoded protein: CASSSAGGRYEQYF.

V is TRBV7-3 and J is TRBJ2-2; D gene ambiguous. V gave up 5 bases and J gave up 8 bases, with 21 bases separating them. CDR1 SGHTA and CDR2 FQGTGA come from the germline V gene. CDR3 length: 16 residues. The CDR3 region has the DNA TGTGCCAGCAGCCCCCTCAAGGCTAGTTCAATGGGGGAGCTGTTTTTT. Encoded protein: CASSPLKASSMGELFF.

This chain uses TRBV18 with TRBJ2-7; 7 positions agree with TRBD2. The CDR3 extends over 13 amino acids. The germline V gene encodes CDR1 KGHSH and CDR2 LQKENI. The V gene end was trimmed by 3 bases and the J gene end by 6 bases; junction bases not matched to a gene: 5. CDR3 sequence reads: CASSPGTKLEQYV. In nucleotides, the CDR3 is TGTGCCAGCTCACCCGGGACTAAGCTCGAGCAGTACGTC.

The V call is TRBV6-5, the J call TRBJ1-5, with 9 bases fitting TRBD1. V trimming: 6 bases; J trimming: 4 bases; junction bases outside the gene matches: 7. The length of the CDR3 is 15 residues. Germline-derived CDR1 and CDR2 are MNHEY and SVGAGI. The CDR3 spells CASRATGGVNQPQHF. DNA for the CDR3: TGTGCCAGCAGGGCGACAGGGGGAGTAAATCAGCCCCAGCATTTT.

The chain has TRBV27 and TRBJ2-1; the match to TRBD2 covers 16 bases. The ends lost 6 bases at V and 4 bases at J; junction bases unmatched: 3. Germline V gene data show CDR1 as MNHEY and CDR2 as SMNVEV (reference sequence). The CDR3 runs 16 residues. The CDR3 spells CASRGLAGGPYNEQFF. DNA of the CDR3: TGTGCCAGCAGGGGACTAGCGGGGGGGCCTTACAATGAGCAGTTCTTC.

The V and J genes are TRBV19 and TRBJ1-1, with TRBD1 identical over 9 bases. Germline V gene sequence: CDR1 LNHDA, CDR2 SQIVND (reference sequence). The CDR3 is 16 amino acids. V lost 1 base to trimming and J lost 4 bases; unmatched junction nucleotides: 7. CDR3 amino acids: CASSIGYRGLSTEAFF. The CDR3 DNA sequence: TGTGCCAGTAGTATAGGCTACAGGGGGCTGAGCACTGAAGCTTTCTTT.

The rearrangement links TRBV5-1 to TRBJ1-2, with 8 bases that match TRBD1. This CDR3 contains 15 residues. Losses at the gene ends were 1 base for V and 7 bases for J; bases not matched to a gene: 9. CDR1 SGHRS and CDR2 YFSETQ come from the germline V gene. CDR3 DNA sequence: TGCGCCAGCAGCTTGTTGGCGACCGGGACAGGTGGCTACACCTTC. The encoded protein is CASSLLATGTGGYTF.

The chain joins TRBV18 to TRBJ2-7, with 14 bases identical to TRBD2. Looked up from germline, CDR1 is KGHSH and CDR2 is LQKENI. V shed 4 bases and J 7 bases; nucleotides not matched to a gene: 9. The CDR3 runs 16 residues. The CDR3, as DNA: TGTGCCAGCTCACAGGAACCGGGACTAGCGGGGGAAGAGCAGTACTTC. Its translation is CASSQEPGLAGEEQYF.

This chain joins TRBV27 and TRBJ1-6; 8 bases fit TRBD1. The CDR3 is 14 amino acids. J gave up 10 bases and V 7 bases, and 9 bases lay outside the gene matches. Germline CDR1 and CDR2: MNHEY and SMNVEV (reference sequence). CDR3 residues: CASNRDRGGSPLHF. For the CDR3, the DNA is TGTGCCAGCAACCGCGACAGGGGAGGATCACCCCTCCACTTT.

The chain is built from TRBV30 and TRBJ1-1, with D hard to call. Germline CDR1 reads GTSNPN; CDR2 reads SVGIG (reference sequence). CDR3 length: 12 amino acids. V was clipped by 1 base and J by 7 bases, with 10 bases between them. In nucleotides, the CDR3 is TGTGCCTGGAGTGACCTAAGAATTGAAGCTTTCTTT. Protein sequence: CAWSDLRIEAFF.

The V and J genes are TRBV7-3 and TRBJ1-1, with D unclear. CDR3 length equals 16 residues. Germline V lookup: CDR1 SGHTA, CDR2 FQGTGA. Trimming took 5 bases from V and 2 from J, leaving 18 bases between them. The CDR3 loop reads CASSQAGSGDNTEAFF. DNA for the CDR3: TGTGCCAGCAGCCAAGCGGGGAGCGGAGATAACACTGAAGCTTTCTTT.

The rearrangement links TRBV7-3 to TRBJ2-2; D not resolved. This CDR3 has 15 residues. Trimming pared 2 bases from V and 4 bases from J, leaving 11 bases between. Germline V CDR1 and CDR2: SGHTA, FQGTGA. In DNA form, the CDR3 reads TGTGCCAGCAGCTTATTGTCGACACCCACCGGGGAGCTGTTTTTT. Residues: CASSLLSTPTGELFF.

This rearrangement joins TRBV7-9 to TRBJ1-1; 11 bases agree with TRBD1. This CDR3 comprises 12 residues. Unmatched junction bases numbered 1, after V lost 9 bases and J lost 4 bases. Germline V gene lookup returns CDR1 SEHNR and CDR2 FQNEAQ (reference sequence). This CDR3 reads CARGTGGTEAFF. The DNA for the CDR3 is TGTGCCAGAGGGACAGGGGGCACTGAAGCTTTCTTT.

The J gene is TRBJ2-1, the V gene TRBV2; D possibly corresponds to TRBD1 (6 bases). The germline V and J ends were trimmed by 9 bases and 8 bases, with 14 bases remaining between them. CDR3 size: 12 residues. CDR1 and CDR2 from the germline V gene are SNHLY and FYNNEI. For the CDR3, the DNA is TGTGCCAGGAAGGGGGACGGGGATGAGCAGTTCTTC. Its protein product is CARKGDGDEQFF. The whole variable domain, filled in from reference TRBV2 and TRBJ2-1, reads EPEVTQTPSHQVTQMGQEVILRCVPISNHLYFYWYRQILGQKVEFLVSFYNNEISEKSEIFDDQFSVERPDGSNFTLKIRSTKLEDSAMYFCARKGDGDEQFFGPGTRLTVL.

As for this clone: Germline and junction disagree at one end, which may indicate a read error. The CDR3 region is CASSLAYSRRGAQNF. The CDR3 bases are TGTGCCAGCAGCTTAGCGTATTCGAGGCGGGGGGCCCAGAACTTC. The V call is TRBV7-9, the J call TRBJ2-7, with TRBD2 matching over 8 bases. The CDR3 sequence is 15 residues long. Germline CDR1 and CDR2: SEHNR and FQNEAQ (reference sequence). Variable domain in full (rest from reference TRBV7-9 and TRBJ2-7): DTGVSQNPRHKITKRGQNVTFRCDPISEHNRLYWYRQTLGQGPEFLTYFQNEAQLEKSRLLSDRFSAERPKGSFSTLEIQRTEQGDSAMYLCASSLAYSRRGAQNFGPGTRLTVT.

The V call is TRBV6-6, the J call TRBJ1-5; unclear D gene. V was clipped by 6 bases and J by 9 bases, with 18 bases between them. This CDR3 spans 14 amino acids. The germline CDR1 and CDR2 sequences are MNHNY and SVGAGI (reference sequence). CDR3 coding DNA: TGTGCCAGCAGAGACATCCAACGAGTTGGGCCCCAGCATTTT. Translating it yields CASRDIQRVGPQHF.

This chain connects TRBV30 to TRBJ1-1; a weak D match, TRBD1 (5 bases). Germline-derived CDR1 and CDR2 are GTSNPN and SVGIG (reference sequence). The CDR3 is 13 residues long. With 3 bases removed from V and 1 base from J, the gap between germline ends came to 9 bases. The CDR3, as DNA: TGTGCCTGGAGGCAAACAGGGAACACTGAAGCTTTCTTT. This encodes CAWRQTGNTEAFF.

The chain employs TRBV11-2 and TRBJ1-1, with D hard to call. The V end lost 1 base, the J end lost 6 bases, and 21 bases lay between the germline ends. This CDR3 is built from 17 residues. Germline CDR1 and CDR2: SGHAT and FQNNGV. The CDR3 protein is CASSLGRGVRSASEAFF. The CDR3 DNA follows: TGTGCCAGCAGCTTAGGGCGGGGTGTCAGGTCCGCCTCTGAAGCTTTCTTT. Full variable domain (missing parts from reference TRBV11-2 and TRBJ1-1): EAGVAQSPRYKIIEKRQSVAFWCNPISGHATLYWYQQILGQGPKLLIQFQNNGVVDDSQLPKDRFSAERLKGVDSTLKIQPAKLEDSAVYLCASSLGRGVRSASEAFFGQGTRLTVV.

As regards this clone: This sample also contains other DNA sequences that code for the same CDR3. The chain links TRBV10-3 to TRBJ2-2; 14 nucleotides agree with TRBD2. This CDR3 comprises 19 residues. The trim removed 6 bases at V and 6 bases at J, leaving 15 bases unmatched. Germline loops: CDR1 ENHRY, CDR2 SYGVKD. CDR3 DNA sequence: TGTGCCATCAGGTCAAGACTAGCGGGGGGGTCTGGGCTCTCCGGGGAGCTGTTTTTT. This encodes CAIRSRLAGGSGLSGELFF.

In nucleotides, the CDR3 is TGTGCCAGCAGGCTCTCAGGGACAGATATCTATGGCTACACCTTC. Its translation: CASRLSGTDIYGYTF. The rearrangement links TRBV27 to TRBJ1-2, with 7 bases lining up with TRBD1. This CDR3 is built from 15 residues. Germline lookup yields CDR1 MNHEY and CDR2 SMNVEV (reference sequence). V trimming: 6 bases; J trimming: 4 bases; junction bases outside the gene matches: 11.

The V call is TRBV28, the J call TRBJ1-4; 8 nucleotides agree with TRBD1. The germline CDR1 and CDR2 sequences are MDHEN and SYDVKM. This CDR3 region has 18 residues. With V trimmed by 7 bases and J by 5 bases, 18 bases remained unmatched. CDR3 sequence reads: CASTSPGQVYGENEKLFF. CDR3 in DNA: TGTGCCAGCACCTCTCCGGGACAGGTTTATGGGGAGAATGAAAAACTGTTTTTT.

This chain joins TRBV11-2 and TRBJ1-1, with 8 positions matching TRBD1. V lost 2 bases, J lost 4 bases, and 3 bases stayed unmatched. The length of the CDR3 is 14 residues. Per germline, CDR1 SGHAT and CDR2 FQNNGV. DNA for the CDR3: TGTGCCAGCAGCTTACAAGACAGGGGCACTGAAGCTTTCTTT. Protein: CASSLQDRGTEAFF.

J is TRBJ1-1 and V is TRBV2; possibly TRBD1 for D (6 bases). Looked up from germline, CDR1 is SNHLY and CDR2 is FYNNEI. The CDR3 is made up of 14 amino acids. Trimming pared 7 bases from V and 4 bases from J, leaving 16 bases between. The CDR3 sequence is CASIMDSFGTEAFF. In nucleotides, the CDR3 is TGTGCCAGCATTATGGACAGCTTTGGCACTGAAGCTTTCTTT.

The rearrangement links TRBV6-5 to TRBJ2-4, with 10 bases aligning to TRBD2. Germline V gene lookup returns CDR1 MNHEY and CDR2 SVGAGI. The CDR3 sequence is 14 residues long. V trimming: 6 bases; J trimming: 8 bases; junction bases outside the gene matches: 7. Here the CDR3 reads CASRSSGGGDIQYF. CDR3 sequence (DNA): TGTGCCAGCAGATCTAGCGGGGGAGGAGACATTCAGTACTTC.

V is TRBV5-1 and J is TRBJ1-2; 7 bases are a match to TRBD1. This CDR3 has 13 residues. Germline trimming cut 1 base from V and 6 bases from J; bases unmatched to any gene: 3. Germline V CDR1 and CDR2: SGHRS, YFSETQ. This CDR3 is CASSLTGEDGYTF. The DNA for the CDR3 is TGCGCCAGCAGCTTGACAGGGGAAGATGGCTACACCTTC. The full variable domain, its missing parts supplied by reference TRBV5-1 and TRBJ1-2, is KAGVTQTPRYLIKTRGQQVTLSCSPISGHRSVSWYQQTPGQGLQFLFEYFSETQRNKGNFPGRFSGRQFSNSRSEMNVSTLELGDSALYLCASSLTGEDGYTFGSGTRLTVV.